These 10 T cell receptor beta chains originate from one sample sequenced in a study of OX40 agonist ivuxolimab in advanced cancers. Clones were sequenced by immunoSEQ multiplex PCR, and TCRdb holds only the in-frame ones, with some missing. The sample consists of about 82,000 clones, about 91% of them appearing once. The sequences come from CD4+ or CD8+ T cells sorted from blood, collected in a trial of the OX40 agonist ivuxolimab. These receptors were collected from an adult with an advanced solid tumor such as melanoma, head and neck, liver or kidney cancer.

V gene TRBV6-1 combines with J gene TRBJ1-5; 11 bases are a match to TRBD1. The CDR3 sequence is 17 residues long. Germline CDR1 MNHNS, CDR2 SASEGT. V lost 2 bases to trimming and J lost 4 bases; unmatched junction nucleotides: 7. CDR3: CASSESPGQGVNQPQHF. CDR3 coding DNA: TGTGCCAGCAGTGAATCCCCGGGACAGGGGGTAAATCAGCCCCAGCATTTT.

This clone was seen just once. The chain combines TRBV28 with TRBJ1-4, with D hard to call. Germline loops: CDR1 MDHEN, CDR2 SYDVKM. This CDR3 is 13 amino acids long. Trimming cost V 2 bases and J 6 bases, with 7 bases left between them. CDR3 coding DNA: TGTGCCAGCAGTTTAGACGGGTATGAAAAACTGTTTTTT. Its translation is CASSLDGYEKLFF.

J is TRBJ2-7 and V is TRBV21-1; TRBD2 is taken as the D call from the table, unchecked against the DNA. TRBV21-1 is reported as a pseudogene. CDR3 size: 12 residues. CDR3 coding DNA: TGTGCCAGCCCCCTCTGTTCCGGCGAGCAGTACTTC. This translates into CASPLCSGEQYF.

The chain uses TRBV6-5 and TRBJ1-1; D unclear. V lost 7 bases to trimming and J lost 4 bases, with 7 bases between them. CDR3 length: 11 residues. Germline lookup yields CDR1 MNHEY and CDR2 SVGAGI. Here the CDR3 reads CASKDLTEAFF. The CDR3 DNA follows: TGTGCCAGCAAGGATCTCACTGAAGCTTTCTTT.

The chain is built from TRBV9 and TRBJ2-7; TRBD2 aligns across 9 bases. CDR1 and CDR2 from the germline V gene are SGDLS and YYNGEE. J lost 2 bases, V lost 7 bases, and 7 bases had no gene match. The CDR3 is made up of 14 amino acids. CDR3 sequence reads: CASSAGGGTYEQYF. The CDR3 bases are TGTGCCAGCTCCGCGGGGGGGGGCACCTACGAGCAGTACTTC.

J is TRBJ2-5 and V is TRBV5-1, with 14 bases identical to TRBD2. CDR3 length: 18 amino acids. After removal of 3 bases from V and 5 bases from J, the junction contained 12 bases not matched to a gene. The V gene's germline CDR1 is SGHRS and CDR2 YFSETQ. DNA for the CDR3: TGCGCCAGCAGCTCGGGACTAGCGGGAGTAGGCTTAGGGGAGACCCAGTACTTC. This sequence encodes CASSSGLAGVGLGETQYF.

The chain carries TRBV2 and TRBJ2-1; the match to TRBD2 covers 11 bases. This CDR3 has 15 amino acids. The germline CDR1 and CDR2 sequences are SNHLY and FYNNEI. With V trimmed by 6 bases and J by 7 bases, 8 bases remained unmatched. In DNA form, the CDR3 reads TGTGCCAGCAGCGCCGGGACTAGCGGAACAAATGAGCAGTTCTTC. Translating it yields CASSAGTSGTNEQFF.

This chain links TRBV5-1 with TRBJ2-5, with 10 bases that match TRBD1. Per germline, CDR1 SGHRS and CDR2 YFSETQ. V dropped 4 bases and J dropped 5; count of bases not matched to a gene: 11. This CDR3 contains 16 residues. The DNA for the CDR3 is TGCGCCAGCAGCCCCCCGGGACAGGGGCTGATCGAGACCCAGTACTTC. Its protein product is CASSPPGQGLIETQYF.

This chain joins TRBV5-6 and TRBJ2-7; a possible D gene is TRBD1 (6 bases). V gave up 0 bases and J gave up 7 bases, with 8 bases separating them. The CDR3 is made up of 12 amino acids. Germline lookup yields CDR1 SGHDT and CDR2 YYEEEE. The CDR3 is CASSLVQGEQYF. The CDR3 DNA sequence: TGTGCCAGCAGCTTGGTACAGGGAGAGCAGTACTTC.

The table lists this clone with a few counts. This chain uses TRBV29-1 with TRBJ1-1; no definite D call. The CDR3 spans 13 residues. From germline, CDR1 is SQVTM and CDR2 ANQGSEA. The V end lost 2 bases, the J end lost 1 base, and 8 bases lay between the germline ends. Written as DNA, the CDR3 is TGCAGCGTTGAAAGGAACAGGAACACTGAAGCTTTCTTT. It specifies CSVERNRNTEAFF. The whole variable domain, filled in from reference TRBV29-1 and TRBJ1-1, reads SAVISQKPSRDICQRGTSLTIQCQVDSQVTMMFWYRQQPGQSLTLIATANQGSEATYESGFVIDKFPISRPNLTFSTLTVSNMSPEDSSIYLCSVERNRNTEAFFGQGTRLTVV.